This is a list of T cell receptor beta chains from one sample in a study of T cell repertoires in cytomegalovirus infection. In TCRdb, the reads were re-called with MiXCR into one record per CDR3 protein. The profile shows around 450,000 distinct CDR3 sequences, approximately 31% of them singletons. The sequenced sample was PBMCs. Receptors originate from a human donor in good health (CMV status not recorded). Some clones in this sample may be carry-over from other donors' samples. Both conserved end residues are trimmed from each CDR3.

V gene	CDR3 length	J gene	CDR3 protein
TRBV14	14	TRBJ1-6	ASSQGGGGIRSPLH
TRBV12-3/TRBV12-4	12	TRBJ1-5	ASTLGGRNQPQH
TRBV27	17	TRBJ2-4	ASSPGTGIWSGAVNIQY
TRBV6-6	15	TRBJ1-6	ASRGPEAGDINSPLH
TRBV5-4	12	TRBJ2-5	ASSRDFGQETQY
TRBV6-1	10	TRBJ1-1	ASSSMGGYAF
TRBV20-1	12	TRBJ1-2	SARAGGDSFGYT
TRBV4-1	12	TRBJ2-7	ASSQGEGDYEQY
TRBV5-1	15	TRBJ1-4	ASSRNPDSATNEKLF
TRBV7-9	14	TRBJ1-2	ASSLAQASGLSGYT
TRBV20-1	11	TRBJ2-7	SARDEGPAEQY
TRBV6-1	10	TRBJ2-7	ATLPGGYEQY
TRBV19	13	TRBJ1-1	ASSPSQGRMAEAF
TRBV7-2	12	TRBJ1-1	ASSSRLQGREAF
TRBV7-8	12	TRBJ2-7	ASSTTGVIYEQY
TRBV4-2	14	TRBJ1-4	ASSQDTAATNEKLF
TRBV11-3	11	TRBJ2-2	ASSSEAPGELF
TRBV28	10	TRBJ2-1	ASSPRNNEQF
TRBV7-8	11	TRBJ1-2	ASSLAGVSGYT
TRBV7-9	11	TRBJ2-1	ASSLAVYNEQF
TRBV6-2/TRBV6-3	9	TRBJ1-2	SSSYGAGYT
TRBV7-4	11	TRBJ2-7	ASSLSGNYEQY
TRBV10-3	16	TRBJ2-7	AISEGLAGGSLAYEQY
TRBV19	13	TRBJ2-5	ASSDYGTVKETQY
TRBV4-2	16	TRBJ2-7	ASSQAPLGAGGPAEQY
TRBV6-2/TRBV6-3	13	TRBJ1-5	ASSRRQEGGQPQH
TRBV7-6	13	TRBJ2-3	ASSARGLGTDTQY
TRBV20-1	14	TRBJ1-4	SAIPSNGATNEKLF
TRBV7-2	11	TRBJ2-2	ASSWSRSGELF
TRBV19	11	TRBJ1-6	ASRDSSNSPLH
TRBV6-1	12	TRBJ1-1	ASSEGQGRLRAF
TRBV6-2/TRBV6-3	12	TRBJ2-7	ASSPGTSPYEQY
TRBV12-3/TRBV12-4	13	TRBJ1-5	ASSSGQGDRQPQH
TRBV11-2	16	TRBJ1-6	ASSLQRRDSPQDSPLH
TRBV20-1	12	TRBJ1-2	SARTDRGRDGYT
TRBV6-1	19	TRBJ2-4	ASSGPDPPTGWKKSKNIQY
TRBV7-6	14	TRBJ2-3	ASSWGLAGGPDTQY
TRBV6-5	14	TRBJ2-1	ASSTPGGPSYNEQF
TRBV20-1	15	TRBJ1-5	SATDEGTGVSNQPQH
TRBV24-1	13	TRBJ2-1	ATSDPGQGYNEQF
TRBV7-2	12	TRBJ2-5	ASSRRQGPETQY
TRBV4-1	12	TRBJ2-7	ASSHRDGLYEQY
TRBV12-3/TRBV12-4	14	TRBJ2-5	ASTQGMRSVFETQY
TRBV4-1	15	TRBJ2-7	ASSPMEKAGVINEQY
TRBV3-1	13	TRBJ2-1	ASSQDVISYNEQF
TRBV2	16	TRBJ1-1	ASSELRPSALEYTEAF
TRBV5-6	12	TRBJ1-2	ASSYDRANYGYT
TRBV3-1	12	TRBJ2-5	ASSPTKGSQTQY
TRBV20-1	8	TRBJ2-7	SATGTSLY
TRBV24-1	14	TRBJ2-5	ATSDRTSGGLETQY
TRBV6-5	14	TRBJ1-6	ASSYEGREINSPLH
TRBV2	13	TRBJ1-5	DSSEDLYSNQPQH
TRBV13	12	TRBJ2-5	ASSRKAGLETQY
TRBV20-1	14	TRBJ2-7	SARRPGLAGVYEQY
TRBV5-4	15	TRBJ1-2	ASNLGPGQGFGHGYT